Listed here are 21 T cell receptor beta chains from one sample, sequenced in a study of HIV-infected patients and healthy controls (TCRdb year 2014). Follow-up blood from HIV-infected patients was collected roughly three months, about 14 weeks, after antiretroviral therapy began. Whole blood was used without cell fractionation, so all unsorted peripheral T cells were reflected in the repertoire. Receptor amplification or capture employed 5' RACE. The run used an Illumina MiSeq. Approximately 0.5 ug RNA was reverse transcribed with SuperScript III using primers against the alpha and beta constant regions. Separate alpha and beta chain libraries were generated by chain-specific third strand synthesis with multiplexing indices. TCRdb trimmed the raw reads at Q25, called clones with MiXCR and kept productive beta chains. Rows with one shared CDR3 protein collapse into an entry with the most common genes and DNA. The sample table holds roughly 20,000 distinct CDR3 sequences, of which roughly 7.9% were seen once. Over 20% of the sample rests with the top ten.

The sequencing used blood, collected during antiretroviral therapy. The receptor source for this set is an adult with HIV infection.

V usage is TRBV10-3 and J usage is TRBJ1-5; D is uncertain. With 2 bases removed from V and 0 bases from J, the gap between germline ends came to 14 bases. Germline V gene lookup returns CDR1 ENHRY and CDR2 SYGVKD. The CDR3 totals 17 residues. The CDR3 DNA reads TGTGCCATCAGTGAGGAATCGGAAGGGTATAGCAATCAGCCCCAGCATTTT. It yields the protein CAISEESEGYSNQPQHF.

This clonotype was seen many times. The chain has TRBV4-1 and TRBJ2-7, with 13 positions matching TRBD2. Trimming at V came to 4 bases and at J to 7 bases, leaving 13 bases not matched to a gene. CDR1 and CDR2 (germline): MGHRA, YSYEKL. The CDR3 has 17 residues. The CDR3 region has the DNA TGCGCCAGCAGCCCTACGGGACTAGCGGGACCTGCCTGGGAGCAGTACTTC. This translates into CASSPTGLAGPAWEQYF.

The chain recombines TRBV6-1 with TRBJ1-1; 8 nucleotides agree with TRBD1. The CDR3 contains 16 residues. V was clipped by 7 bases and J by 3 bases; unmatched bases: 13. CDR1 is MNHNS and CDR2 is SASEGT in the germline V gene. The CDR3 DNA is TGTGCCAGCACCCAGGGGGCCTCGTTACTTCACACTGAAGCTTTCTTT. Protein: CASTQGASLLHTEAFF.

This clonotype has at least ten counts. The J gene is TRBJ2-1, the V gene TRBV24-1; D uncertain. Germline CDR1 is KGHDR and CDR2 is SFDVKD. Deletions cut 1 base from V and 0 bases from J, with 9 bases between. CDR3 length equals 16 residues. CDR3 region: CATSDFGGPSYNEQFF. The CDR3 nucleotides are TGTGCCACCAGTGATTTTGGCGGACCCTCCTACAATGAGCAGTTCTTC.

In this sample, this clonotype turned up many times. This chain connects TRBV6-5 to TRBJ2-5; 9 nucleotides agree with TRBD2. V was clipped by 5 bases and J by 1 base; unmatched bases: 2. There are 14 residues in the CDR3. In germline, CDR1 is MNHEY, CDR2 SVGAGI. The CDR3 region is CASSPTSGQETQYF. The CDR3 DNA is TGTGCCAGCAGTCCGACTAGCGGCCAAGAGACCCAGTACTTC.

This clonotype occurred many times. The chain uses TRBV20-1 and TRBJ1-1; D is unclear. The CDR3 is 15 residues long. Trimming shortened V by 1 base and J by 4 bases, and 16 bases separated the two germline ends. Germline V gives CDR1 DFQATT, CDR2 SNEGSKA (reference sequence). The CDR3 reads CSARALVESRTEAFF. The CDR3 nucleotides read TGCAGTGCTAGAGCCCTGGTTGAGAGCCGCACTGAAGCTTTCTTT.

CDR3 in DNA: TGTGCCAGTAGTAGACAGGACTCCCAAGAGACCCAGTACTTC. This gives the protein CASSRQDSQETQYF. This chain joins TRBV19 and TRBJ2-5, with TRBD1 as a possible D gene (6 bases). Trimming cost V 4 bases and J 1 base, with 10 bases left between them. The CDR3 is 14 amino acids. Germline CDR1 and CDR2: LNHDA and SQIVND (reference sequence).

This clonotype was detected many times. The genes are TRBV29-1 and TRBJ2-2; D may be TRBD2 (5 bases). The CDR3 extends over 15 amino acids. The V end lost 4 bases, the J end lost 1 base, and 13 bases lay between the germline ends. The germline CDR1 and CDR2 sequences are SQVTM and ANQGSEA. The CDR3 bases are TGCAGCGTTGCTTTCGTAGGGAGGAACACCGGGGAGCTGTTTTTT. Its protein is CSVAFVGRNTGELFF.

Note on this clonotype: One end of the junction is discordant with germline, which a read error may explain. This chain uses TRBV27 with TRBJ2-6; possible D gene TRBD1, 5 bases. Germline V gene lookup returns CDR1 MNHEY and CDR2 SMNVEV (reference sequence). The CDR3 has 18 amino acids. CDR3 coding DNA: TGTGCCAGCAGTTTCTCAGGGTTCCCTAACTCTGGGACCAACGTCCTGACTTTC. Residues: CASSFSGFPNSGTNVLTF.

This clonotype has only a few counts. The CDR3 DNA is TGTGCCAGCAGCTTGGGGTTGACAGGGGCTGAAGCTTTCTTT. Encoded protein: CASSLGLTGAEAFF. The gene calls are TRBV5-5 and TRBJ1-1; 8 bases are shared with TRBD1. Trimming at V came to 0 bases and at J to 6 bases, leaving 4 bases not matched to a gene. The CDR3 totals 14 residues. The germline V gene encodes CDR1 SGHKS and CDR2 YYEKEE (reference sequence).

Ten or more counts support this clonotype. J is TRBJ2-4 and V is TRBV28; the match to TRBD1 covers 9 bases. CDR1 is MDHEN and CDR2 is SYDVKM in the germline V gene. The J segment lost 1 base and the V segment lost 5 bases, leaving 6 bases of the junction unmatched. The CDR3 is 16 residues long. The CDR3 sequence is CASSPHRGRAKNIQYF. Written as DNA, the CDR3 is TGTGCCAGCAGTCCCCACAGGGGGCGGGCCAAAAACATTCAGTACTTC.

The chain uses TRBV25-1 and TRBJ2-7; 11 nucleotides agree with TRBD1. This CDR3 is 13 amino acids long. Looked up from germline, CDR1 is MGHDK and CDR2 is SYGVNS. J lost 5 bases, V lost 8 bases, and 5 bases had no gene match. CDR3 in amino acids: CASGDRGSHEQYF. CDR3 DNA sequence: TGTGCCAGCGGGGACAGGGGGTCGCACGAGCAGTACTTC.

This clonotype turned up a few times. The V and J genes are TRBV6-1 and TRBJ2-3, with 9 bases that match TRBD1. Unmatched junction bases numbered 11, after V lost 4 bases and J lost 6 bases. The germline CDR1 and CDR2 sequences are MNHNS and SASEGT. The CDR3 extends over 16 amino acids. The CDR3 DNA follows: TGTGCCAGCAGTGCAGGGACAGGGAGGTTTGATGATACGCAGTATTTT. This codes for CASSAGTGRFDDTQYF.

This clonotype was detected ten times or more. The chain combines TRBV7-2 with TRBJ2-5; D is undetermined. Per the germline V gene, CDR1 is SGHTA and CDR2 is FQGNSA. The CDR3 is 13 residues long. V was cut by 5 bases and J by 2 bases, with 9 bases left in between. The CDR3 loop reads CASSASPQETQYF. CDR3 bases: TGTGCCAGCAGCGCCTCACCGCAAGAGACCCAGTACTTC.

This clonotype was seen repeatedly, ten times or more. CDR3 region: CASSEVLLDDPLGDTQYF. CDR3 nucleotide sequence: TGTGCCAGCAGTGAAGTATTGCTGGACGACCCTCTGGGAGATACGCAGTATTTT. The chain uses TRBV6-1 and TRBJ2-3; D not certain. The germline CDR1 and CDR2 sequences are MNHNS and SASEGT. The CDR3 extends over 18 amino acids. Between the trimmed V and J ends, which lost 1 base and 5 bases, there was a span of 22 bases.

There are many counts of this clonotype. The chain joins TRBV13 to TRBJ2-7; no definite D call. Looked up from germline, CDR1 is PRHDT and CDR2 is FYEKMQ (reference sequence). The CDR3 contains 10 residues. V was clipped by 5 bases and J by 12 bases, with 11 bases between them. DNA for the CDR3: TGTGCCAGCAGCCCTCTTGAGAGGTACTTC. Its translation is CASSPLERYF.

This clonotype was observed at least ten times. The V gene is TRBV3-1, the J gene TRBJ2-7; no definite D call. CDR1 is LGHDT, CDR2 YNNKEL, per germline (reference sequence). V was trimmed by 0 bases and J by 6 bases, leaving 15 bases between them. There are 15 residues in the CDR3. The CDR3 loop is CASSQDRVVPSEQYF. The CDR3 nucleotides are TGTGCCAGCAGCCAAGATCGGGTCGTTCCTAGCGAGCAGTACTTC.

This clonotype was detected ten times or more. The CDR3 is CSVVDSSNQPQHF. The DNA for the CDR3 is TGCAGCGTCGTTGACAGCTCCAATCAGCCCCAGCATTTT. The V and J genes are TRBV29-1 and TRBJ1-5, with TRBD1 as a possible D gene (5 bases). Germline-derived CDR1 and CDR2 are SQVTM and ANQGSEA. The CDR3 consists of 13 residues. V shed 6 bases and J shed 3 bases, with 12 bases lying between them.

This clonotype occurred many times. The chain uses TRBV11-2 and TRBJ1-1, with unresolved D. CDR1 SGHAT and CDR2 FQNNGV come from the germline V gene. This CDR3 has 17 residues. V was pared by 1 base and J by 0 bases, with 15 bases between. The CDR3 loop reads CASSLVERQAMNTEAFF. CDR3 sequence (DNA): TGTGCCAGCAGCTTAGTAGAACGGCAGGCCATGAACACTGAAGCTTTCTTT.

Ten or more counts support this clonotype. J is TRBJ2-7 and V is TRBV29-1; D is possibly TRBD2 (6 bases). This CDR3 has 12 amino acids. CDR1 and CDR2 (germline): SQVTM, ANQGSEA. V lost 3 bases to trimming and J lost 5 bases, with 11 bases between them. The CDR3 loop is CSVDRGMNEQYF. CDR3 nucleotides: TGCAGCGTTGATCGGGGGATGAACGAGCAGTACTTC.

CDR3 amino acids: CASTSIGASGREGEQFF. CDR3 coding DNA: TGTGCCAGTACCTCAATCGGGGCTAGCGGGAGGGAGGGTGAGCAGTTCTTC. This chain uses TRBV19 with TRBJ2-1; 12 bases align to TRBD2. Germline CDR1 reads LNHDA; CDR2 reads SQIVND (reference sequence). The CDR3 extends over 17 amino acids. Trimming at V came to 7 bases and at J to 9 bases, leaving 16 bases not matched to a gene.